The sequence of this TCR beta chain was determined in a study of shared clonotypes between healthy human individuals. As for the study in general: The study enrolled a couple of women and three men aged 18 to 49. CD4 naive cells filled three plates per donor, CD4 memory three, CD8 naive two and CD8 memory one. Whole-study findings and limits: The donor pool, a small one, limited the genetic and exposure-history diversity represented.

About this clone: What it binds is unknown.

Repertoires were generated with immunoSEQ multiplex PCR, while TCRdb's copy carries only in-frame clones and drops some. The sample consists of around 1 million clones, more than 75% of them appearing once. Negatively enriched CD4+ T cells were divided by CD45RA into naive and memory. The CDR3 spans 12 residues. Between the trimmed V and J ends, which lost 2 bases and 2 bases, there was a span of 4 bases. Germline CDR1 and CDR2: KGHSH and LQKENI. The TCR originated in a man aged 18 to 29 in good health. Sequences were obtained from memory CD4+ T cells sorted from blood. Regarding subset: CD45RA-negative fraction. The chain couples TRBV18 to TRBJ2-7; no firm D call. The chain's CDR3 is CASSPVTYEQYF. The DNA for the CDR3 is TGTGCCAGCTCACCAGTGACCTACGAGCAGTACTTC. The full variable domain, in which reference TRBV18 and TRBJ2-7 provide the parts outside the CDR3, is NAGVMQNPRHLVRRRGQEARLRCSPMKGHSHVYWYRQLPEEGLKFMVYLQKENIIDESGMPKERFSAEFPKEGPSILRIQQVVRGDSAAYFCASSPVTYEQYFGPGTRLTVT.